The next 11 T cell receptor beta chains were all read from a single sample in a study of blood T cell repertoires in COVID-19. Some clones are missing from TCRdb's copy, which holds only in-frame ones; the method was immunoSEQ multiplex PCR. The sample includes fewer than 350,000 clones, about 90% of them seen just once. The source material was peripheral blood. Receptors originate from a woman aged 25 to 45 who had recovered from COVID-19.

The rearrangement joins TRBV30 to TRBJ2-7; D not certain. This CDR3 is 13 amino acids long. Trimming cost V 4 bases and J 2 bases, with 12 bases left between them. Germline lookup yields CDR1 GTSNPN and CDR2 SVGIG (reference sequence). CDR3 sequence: CAWTVSPAYEQYF. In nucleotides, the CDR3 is TGTGCCTGGACAGTCAGTCCCGCCTACGAGCAGTACTTC.

Written as DNA, the CDR3 is TGTGCCGCCCAGGGCCAGGGGAATGAAAAACTGTTTTTT. As protein: CAAQGQGNEKLFF. This chain connects TRBV28 to TRBJ1-4; D might be TRBD1 (6 bases). The length of the CDR3 is 13 residues. CDR1 and CDR2 (germline): MDHEN, SYDVKM. The germline V and J ends were trimmed by 11 bases and 5 bases, with 15 bases remaining between them.

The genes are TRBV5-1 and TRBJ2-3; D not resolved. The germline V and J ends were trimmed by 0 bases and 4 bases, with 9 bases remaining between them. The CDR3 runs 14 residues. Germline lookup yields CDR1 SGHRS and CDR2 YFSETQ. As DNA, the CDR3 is TGCGCCAGCAGCTTGGGCACATCCGCAGATACGCAGTATTTT. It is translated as CASSLGTSADTQYF.

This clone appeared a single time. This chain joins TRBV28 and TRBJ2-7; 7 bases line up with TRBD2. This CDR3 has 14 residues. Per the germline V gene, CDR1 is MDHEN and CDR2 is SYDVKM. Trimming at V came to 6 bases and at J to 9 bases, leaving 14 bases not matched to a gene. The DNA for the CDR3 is TGTGCCAGCAGAGGAGTGGCGTACTCGGGAGGGCAGTACTTC. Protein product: CASRGVAYSGGQYF.

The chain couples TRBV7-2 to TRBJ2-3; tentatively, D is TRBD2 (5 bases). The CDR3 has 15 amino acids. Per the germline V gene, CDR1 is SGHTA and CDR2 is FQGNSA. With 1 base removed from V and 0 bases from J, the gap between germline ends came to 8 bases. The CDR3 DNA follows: TGTGCCAGCAGCTTAGAGCGGCAGAGCACAGATACGCAGTATTTT. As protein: CASSLERQSTDTQYF.

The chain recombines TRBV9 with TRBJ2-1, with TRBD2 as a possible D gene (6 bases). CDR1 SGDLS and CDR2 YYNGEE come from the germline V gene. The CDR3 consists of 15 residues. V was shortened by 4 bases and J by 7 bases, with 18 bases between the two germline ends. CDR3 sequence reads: CASSFRDSRWNEQFF. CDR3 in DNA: TGTGCCAGCAGCTTCCGGGACTCCCGGTGGAATGAGCAGTTCTTC. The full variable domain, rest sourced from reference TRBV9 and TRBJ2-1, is DSGVTQTPKHLITATGQRVTLRCSPRSGDLSVYWYQQSLDQGLQFLIQYYNGEERAKGNILERFSAQQFPDLHSELNLSSLELGDSALYFCASSFRDSRWNEQFFGPGTRLTVL.

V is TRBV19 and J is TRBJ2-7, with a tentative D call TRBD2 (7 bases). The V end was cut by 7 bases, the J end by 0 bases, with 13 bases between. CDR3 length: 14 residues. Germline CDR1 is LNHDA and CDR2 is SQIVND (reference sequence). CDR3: CASTAGAGSYEQYF. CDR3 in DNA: TGTGCCAGTACGGCGGGGGCCGGCTCCTACGAGCAGTACTTC.

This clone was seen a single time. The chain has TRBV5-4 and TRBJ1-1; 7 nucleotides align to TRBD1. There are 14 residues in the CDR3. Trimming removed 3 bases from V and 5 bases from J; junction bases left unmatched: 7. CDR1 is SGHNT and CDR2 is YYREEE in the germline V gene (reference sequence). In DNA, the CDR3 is TGTGCCAGCAGCTCCCGGGACAGTGCGACTGAAGCTTTCTTT. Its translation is CASSSRDSATEAFF.

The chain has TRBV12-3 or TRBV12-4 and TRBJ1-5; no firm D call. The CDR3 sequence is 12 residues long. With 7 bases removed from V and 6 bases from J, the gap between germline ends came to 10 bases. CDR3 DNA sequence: TGTGCCAGCACATTCGGGAGTCAGCCCCAGCATTTT. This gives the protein CASTFGSQPQHF.

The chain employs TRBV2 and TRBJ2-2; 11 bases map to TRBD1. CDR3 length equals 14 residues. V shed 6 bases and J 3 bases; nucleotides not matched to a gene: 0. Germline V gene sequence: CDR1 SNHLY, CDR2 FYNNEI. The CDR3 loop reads CASRGQGDTGELFF. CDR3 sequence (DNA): TGTGCCAGCAGGGGACAGGGGGACACCGGGGAGCTGTTTTTT.

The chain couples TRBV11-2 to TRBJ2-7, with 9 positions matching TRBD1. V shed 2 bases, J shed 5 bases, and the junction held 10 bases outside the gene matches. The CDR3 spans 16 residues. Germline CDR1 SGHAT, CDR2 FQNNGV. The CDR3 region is CASSLSIGQGSDEQYF. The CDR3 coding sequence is TGTGCCAGCAGCTTATCCATAGGACAGGGGAGCGACGAGCAGTACTTC.